These 23 T cell receptor beta chains share one sample of origin, sequenced in a study of blood T cells in healthy people across ages. Combining a sample-barcoded 5' primer with a J-beta primer mix, a second PCR ran for roughly 7 to 12 cycles. One entry per CDR3 protein, called by TCRdb with MiXCR from the 5' RACE reads. The sample holds approximately 800,000 distinct CDR3 sequences, 60% to 80% seen once. Sequenced material: blood. These receptors all come from a man younger than 40 in good health.

The chain carries TRBV20-1 and TRBJ2-3, with TRBD2 identical over 9 bases. Trimming at V came to 4 bases and at J to 6 bases, leaving 11 bases not matched to a gene. CDR3 size: 15 residues. Germline CDR1 reads DFQATT; CDR2 reads SNEGSKA (reference sequence). CDR3 DNA: TGCAGTGCTACCTCTAGCGGGGCGCCGCAGGATACGCAGTATTTT. Amino acids: CSATSSGAPQDTQYF.

CDR3 nucleotide sequence: TGTGCCAGCGGACCTAGCCACGAGCAGTACTTC. Its translation: CASGPSHEQYF. The gene calls are TRBV7-9 and TRBJ2-7; TRBD2 is a possible D gene (5 bases). The germline V gene encodes CDR1 SEHNR and CDR2 FQNEAQ (reference sequence). V was pared by 8 bases and J by 5 bases, with 10 bases between. The CDR3 covers 11 residues.

This clonotype was found a few times. The chain is built from TRBV20-1 and TRBJ2-1; TRBD1 aligns across 9 bases. V lost 5 bases, J lost 5 bases, and 4 bases stayed unmatched. Germline V gene data show CDR1 as DFQATT and CDR2 as SNEGSKA (reference sequence). This CDR3 has 13 amino acids. The CDR3 DNA follows: TGCAGTGCTGGCGGGACAGGGAACAATGAGCAGTTCTTC. It codes for CSAGGTGNNEQFF.

This clonotype was found many times. V usage is TRBV7-2 and J usage is TRBJ2-4, with D possibly matching TRBD2 (6 bases). V was cut by 1 base and J by 1 base, with 14 bases left in between. Germline CDR1 reads SGHTA; CDR2 reads FQGNSA. The CDR3 length is 17 residues. CDR3 sequence reads: CASSLVGGGGAKNIQYF. The CDR3 coding sequence is TGTGCCAGCAGCTTAGTGGGAGGTGGTGGGGCCAAAAACATTCAGTACTTC.

This clonotype was seen more than once but under ten times. The chain is built from TRBV9 and TRBJ2-5; a possible D gene is TRBD1 (6 bases). The end of the DNA is better explained by TRBJ2-7, so the J call may be wrong. The germline CDR1 and CDR2 sequences are SGDLS and YYNGEE. The CDR3 extends over 12 amino acids. The CDR3 loop is CASSEQGHEQYF. CDR3 nucleotides: TGTGCCAGCAGCGAGCAGGGGCACGAGCAGTACTTC.

The V call is TRBV24-1, the J call TRBJ2-6; the D gene is possibly TRBD2 (5 bases). The CDR3 covers 15 residues. Germline V gene lookup returns CDR1 KGHDR and CDR2 SFDVKD. The germline V and J ends were trimmed by 5 bases and 0 bases, with 7 bases remaining between them. The CDR3: CATSGGGSGANVLTF. CDR3 bases: TGTGCCACCAGTGGAGGAGGCTCTGGGGCCAACGTCCTGACTTTC.

This rearrangement joins TRBV12-3 or TRBV12-4 to TRBJ2-3; possible D gene TRBD2, 6 bases. V gave up 5 bases and J gave up 3 bases, with 18 bases separating them. The CDR3 runs 16 residues. Here the CDR3 reads CASSRNRRGSTDTQYF. CDR3 bases: TGTGCCAGCAGTCGAAATCGGCGGGGAAGTACAGATACGCAGTATTTT.

The genes are TRBV2 and TRBJ2-4; 7 bases fit TRBD1. The J call is doubtful: the DNA matches TRBJ2-5 better. This CDR3 contains 16 residues. Per germline, CDR1 SNHLY and CDR2 FYNNEI. As DNA, the CDR3 is TGTGCCAGCAGTGTCTGGGGGACAGAAAATCAAAAGACCCAGTACTTC. Translating it yields CASSVWGTENQKTQYF.

This clonotype was observed a few times. This chain uses TRBV7-2 with TRBJ2-2; no reliable D call. Germline CDR1 SGHTA, CDR2 FQGNSA. The CDR3 is 14 amino acids. Trimming pared 0 bases from V and 8 bases from J, leaving 10 bases between. The CDR3 reads CASSLAPGTGELFF. CDR3 nucleotides: TGTGCCAGCAGCTTAGCGCCAGGCACGGGGGAGCTGTTTTTT.

CDR3 nucleotide sequence: TGCAGTACTCACGCCCCGGGGGGCGGAGAGACCCAGTACTTC. Its translation is CSTHAPGGGETQYF. The V call is TRBV20-1, the J call TRBJ2-5, with TRBD2 as a possible D gene (7 bases). The CDR3 is 14 residues long. The germline V and J ends were trimmed by 8 bases and 4 bases, with 20 bases remaining between them. Per germline, CDR1 DFQATT and CDR2 SNEGSKA (reference sequence).

The chain employs TRBV20-1 and TRBJ1-2; no clear D gene. The CDR3 sequence is 12 residues long. CDR1 is DFQATT, CDR2 SNEGSKA, per germline (reference sequence). The CDR3 DNA follows: TGCAGAGCGACGGGGTCGACTTATGGCTACACCTTC. Protein sequence: CRATGSTYGYTF.

The gene calls are TRBV2 and TRBJ2-7; 7 positions agree with TRBD1. The trim removed 10 bases at V and 2 bases at J, leaving 8 bases unmatched. Germline values: CDR1 SNHLY, CDR2 FYNNEI. The CDR3 covers 13 residues. The CDR3 DNA sequence: TGTGCCACCTTGACAGGGACCCCCTACGAGCAGTACTTC. Translated, it gives CATLTGTPYEQYF.

The chain carries TRBV20-1 and TRBJ2-6; a weak D match, TRBD2 (5 bases). V shed 4 bases and J shed 1 base, with 20 bases lying between them. This CDR3 is built from 18 residues. Germline-derived CDR1 and CDR2 are DFQATT and SNEGSKA (reference sequence). Written as DNA, the CDR3 is TGCAGTGCTATATCCGGGATAACATTATTATCTGGGGCCAACGTCCTGACTTTC. This translates into CSAISGITLLSGANVLTF.

This sequence joins TRBV27 and TRBJ2-4, with D possibly TRBD1 on 6 matching bases. Germline V gene data show CDR1 as MNHEY and CDR2 as SMNVEV (reference sequence). The CDR3 has 15 amino acids. V lost 2 bases and J 2 bases, leaving 10 bases between the germline ends. Here the CDR3 DNA reads TGTGCCAGCAGTTTAAACAGGGCTCCCAAAAACATTCAGTACTTC. Translating gives CASSLNRAPKNIQYF.

The CDR3 nucleotides are TGTGCCAGCAGTTATGACGGAAGAAAAAAGACCCAGTACTTC. It specifies CASSYDGRKKTQYF. The rearrangement links TRBV6-2 or TRBV6-3 to TRBJ2-7; D ambiguous. The closer fit of TRBJ2-5 to the DNA end suggests the J call may be wrong. This CDR3 has 14 amino acids. In germline, CDR1 is MNHEY, CDR2 SVGEGT.

V usage is TRBV4-3 and J usage is TRBJ1-6; D unresolved. The V end lost 0 bases, the J end lost 2 bases, and 14 bases lay between the germline ends. The CDR3 is 18 residues long. Germline V gene lookup returns CDR1 LGHNA and CDR2 YSLEER. In nucleotides, the CDR3 is TGCGCCAGCAGCCAAGATCTTGTTAAAGATACCTATAATTCACCCCTCCACTTT. Protein product: CASSQDLVKDTYNSPLHF.

J is TRBJ2-1 and V is TRBV29-1; TRBD1 matches at 12 bases. The CDR3 length is 19 residues. The trim removed 2 bases at V and 3 bases at J, leaving 14 bases unmatched. Germline CDR1 SQVTM, CDR2 ANQGSEA. The DNA of the CDR3 is TGCAGCGTTGAAATGTGGGACAGGGGGCGGGTCCTGTTCTACAATGAGCAGTTCTTC. Protein: CSVEMWDRGRVLFYNEQFF.

The V call is TRBV9, the J call TRBJ2-7, with D hard to call. This CDR3 is 14 amino acids long. CDR1 is SGDLS and CDR2 is YYNGEE in the germline V gene. Trimming took 2 bases from V and 5 from J, leaving 14 bases between them. Here the CDR3 reads CASSVGLVSHEQYF. The CDR3 DNA is TGTGCCAGCAGCGTGGGGTTGGTGTCCCACGAGCAGTACTTC.

V is TRBV5-1 and J is TRBJ1-1, with 11 bases that match TRBD1. After removal of 4 bases from V and 2 bases from J, the junction contained 4 bases not matched to a gene. The CDR3 loop spans 15 amino acids. The germline gives CDR1 SGHRS, CDR2 YFSETQ. The CDR3 loop reads CASSADRGPNTEAFF. CDR3 DNA sequence: TGCGCCAGCAGCGCGGACAGGGGGCCAAACACTGAAGCTTTCTTT.

V and J are TRBV27 and TRBJ2-7; D tentatively fits TRBD1 or TRBD2 (5 bases each). The CDR3 sequence is 14 residues long. The V gene's germline CDR1 is MNHEY and CDR2 SMNVEV (reference sequence). V lost 2 bases and J 4 bases, leaving 12 bases between the germline ends. Here the CDR3 DNA reads TGTGCCAGCAGTTTACAGGGCTGGGGGTACGAGCAGTACTTC. Its translation is CASSLQGWGYEQYF.

This clonotype has only one observation. One base away lies a much larger clone, so this may be a sequencing read error. This sequence joins TRBV7-6 and TRBJ1-1; D gene unclear. Germline V gives CDR1 SGHVS, CDR2 FNYEAQ. The germline V and J ends were trimmed by 5 bases and 5 bases, with 12 bases remaining between them. The CDR3 extends over 13 amino acids. CDR3 protein: CASSKEWNTEAFF. Here the CDR3 DNA reads TGTGCCAGCAGCAAGGAGTGGAATACTGAAGCTTTCTTT.

This sequence joins TRBV20-1 and TRBJ2-5; 9 positions agree with TRBD1. The germline V gene has CDR1 DFQATT and CDR2 SNEGSKA (reference sequence). CDR3 length: 15 amino acids. V trimming: 6 bases; J trimming: 7 bases; junction bases outside the gene matches: 15. CDR3 sequence reads: CSATIRDREMGTQYF. CDR3 coding DNA: TGCAGTGCCACGATCCGGGACAGGGAGATGGGGACCCAGTACTTC.

The chain carries TRBV12-3 or TRBV12-4 and TRBJ2-4; TRBD1 or TRBD2 may be the D gene (5 bases each). This CDR3 is 15 amino acids long. V was pared by 6 bases and J by 1 base, with 13 bases between. The DNA of the CDR3 is TGTGCCAGCAGCGGGGCTTTGGAGGCCAAAAACATTCAGTACTTC. It yields the protein CASSGALEAKNIQYF.